This TCR beta chain came from a study of T cells in Graves' hyperthyroidism and ophthalmopathy. Per the germline V gene, CDR1 is SGDLS and CDR2 is YYNGEE. The junction had 5 bases not matched to a gene; V was cut back by 7 bases and J by 4 bases. The CDR3 is 15 amino acids. Amplification of TCR beta CDR3 regions was performed using RNA transcripts as template. TCR CDR3 underwent first-round RT-PCR with the HTBI primer set. TCRdb used MiXCR to reprocess the multiplex PCR reads, holding one entry per CDR3 protein. The sample records a few hundred thousand distinct CDR3 sequences, 16% being singletons. This clonotype was seen many times. Antigen unknown. Overall study results and limits: Through a model of 13 V-J features, ophthalmopathy was separated from stable hyperthyroidism. The model's output predicted ophthalmopathy at a median of roughly 6.9 months prior to onset.

Sequences were obtained from blood. This receptor was taken from a woman in her 40s with Graves' ophthalmopathy. V usage is TRBV9 and J usage is TRBJ2-3, with 14 bases fitting TRBD2. The CDR3 DNA is TGTGCCAGCTCCCGACTAGCGGGGGGGGCAGATACGCAGTATTTT. This sequence encodes CASSRLAGGADTQYF.